This passage covers 3 T cell receptor beta chains from one sample sequenced in a study of blood T cell repertoires in COVID-19. The assay was immunoSEQ multiplex PCR, and TCRdb's table has in-frame clones only and misses some. The table shows over 250,000 clones, with about nine tenths occurring only once. Specimen: peripheral blood. All receptors derive from a woman aged 55-69 years with acute or convalescent COVID-19.

The chain has TRBV30 and TRBJ1-2, with D hard to call. The CDR3 is 14 amino acids. V lost 0 bases, J lost 7 bases, and 15 bases lay in between. Looked up from germline, CDR1 is GTSNPN and CDR2 is SVGIG (reference sequence). The CDR3 region has the DNA TGTGCCTGGAGTGTACTTGAGGGCGCCCGTGGCTACACCTTC. It encodes CAWSVLEGARGYTF.

The J gene is TRBJ1-2, the V gene TRBV7-3; D ambiguous. V shed 1 base and J shed 3 bases, with 12 bases lying between them. CDR3 length equals 15 residues. Germline lookup yields CDR1 SGHTA and CDR2 FQGTGA. This CDR3 is CASSLSPSPYYGYTF. In nucleotides, the CDR3 is TGTGCCAGCAGCTTAAGCCCAAGCCCTTACTATGGCTACACCTTC.

The gene calls are TRBV28 and TRBJ1-1; D is undetermined. The germline CDR1 and CDR2 sequences are MDHEN and SYDVKM. The CDR3 totals 13 residues. Trimming pared 8 bases from V and 1 base from J, leaving 11 bases between. CDR3 in DNA: TGTGCCAGCCGCGCGGGCGCGAACACTGAAGCTTTCTTT. Translation: CASRAGANTEAFF.